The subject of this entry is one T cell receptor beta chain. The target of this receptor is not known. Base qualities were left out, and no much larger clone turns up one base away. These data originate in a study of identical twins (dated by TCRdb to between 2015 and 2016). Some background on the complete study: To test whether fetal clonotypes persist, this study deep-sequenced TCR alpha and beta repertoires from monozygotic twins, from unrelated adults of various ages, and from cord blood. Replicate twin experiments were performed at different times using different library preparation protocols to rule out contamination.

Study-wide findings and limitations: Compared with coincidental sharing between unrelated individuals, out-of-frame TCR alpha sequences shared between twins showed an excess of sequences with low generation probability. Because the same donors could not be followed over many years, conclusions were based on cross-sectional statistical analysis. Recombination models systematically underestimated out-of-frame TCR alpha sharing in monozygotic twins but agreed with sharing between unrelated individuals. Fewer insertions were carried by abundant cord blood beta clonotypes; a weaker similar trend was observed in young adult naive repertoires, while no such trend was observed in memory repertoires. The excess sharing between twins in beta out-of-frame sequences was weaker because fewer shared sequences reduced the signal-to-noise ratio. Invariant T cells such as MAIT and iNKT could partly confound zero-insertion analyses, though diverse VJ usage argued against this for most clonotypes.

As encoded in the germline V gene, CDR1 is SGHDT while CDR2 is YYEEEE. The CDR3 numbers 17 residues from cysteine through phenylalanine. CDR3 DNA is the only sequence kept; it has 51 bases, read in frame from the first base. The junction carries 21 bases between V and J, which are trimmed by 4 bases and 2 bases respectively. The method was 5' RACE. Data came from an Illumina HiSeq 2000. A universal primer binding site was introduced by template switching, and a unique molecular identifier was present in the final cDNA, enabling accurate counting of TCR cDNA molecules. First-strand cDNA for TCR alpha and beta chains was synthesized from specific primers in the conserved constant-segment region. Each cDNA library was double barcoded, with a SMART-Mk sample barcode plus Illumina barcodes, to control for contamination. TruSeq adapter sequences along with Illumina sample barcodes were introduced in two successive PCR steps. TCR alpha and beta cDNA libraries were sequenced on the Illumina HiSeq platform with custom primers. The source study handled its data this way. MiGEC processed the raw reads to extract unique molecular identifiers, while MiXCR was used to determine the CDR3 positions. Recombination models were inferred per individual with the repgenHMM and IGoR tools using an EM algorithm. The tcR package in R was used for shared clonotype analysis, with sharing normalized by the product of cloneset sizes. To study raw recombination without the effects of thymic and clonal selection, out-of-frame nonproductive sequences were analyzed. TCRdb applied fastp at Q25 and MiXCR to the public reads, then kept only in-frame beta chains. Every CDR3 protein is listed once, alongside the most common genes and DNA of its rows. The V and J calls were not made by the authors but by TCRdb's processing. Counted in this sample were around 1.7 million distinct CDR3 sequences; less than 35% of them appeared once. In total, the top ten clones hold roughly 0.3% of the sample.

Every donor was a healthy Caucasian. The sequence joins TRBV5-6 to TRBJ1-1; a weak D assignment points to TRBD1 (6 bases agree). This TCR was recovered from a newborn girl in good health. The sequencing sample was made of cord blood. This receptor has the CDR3 CASSTDRTVISNTEAFF. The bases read TGTGCCAGCAGCACAGACCGGACAGTAATATCAAACACTGAAGCTTTCTTT.